This T cell receptor beta chain was profiled in a study of T cell repertoires in cytomegalovirus infection. In the study overall: Public TCR beta signatures marked donors with CMV infection and the matching HLA.

MiXCR, run by TCRdb on the reads, gives a single entry per CDR3 protein. The data hold 350,000 to 450,000 distinct CDR3 sequences, with around 18% observed a single time. Study results and limitations: The study found HLA-C-restricted CMV-specific TCR beta clonotypes dominating the ex vivo response. Adding up the frequency of public TCR beta families identified people who carried CMV plus the relevant HLA.

This CDR3 spans 15 amino acids. V gave up 4 bases and J gave up 4 bases, with 14 bases separating them. Germline CDR1 is SQVTM and CDR2 is ANQGSEA. This clonotype has more than one count but fewer than ten. Its antigen is still unknown. The sample taken for sequencing was PBMCs. The chain combines TRBV29-1 with TRBJ2-6; D possibly corresponds to TRBD2 (7 bases). The sequence came from a human donor in good health (CMV status not recorded). Some clones in this sample may be carry-over from other donors' samples. Here the CDR3 reads CSVGGGARGANVLTF. CDR3 DNA: TGCAGCGTTGGAGGGGGGGCGCGAGGGGCCAACGTCCTGACTTTC.